This TCR beta chain emerged from a study of cytomegalovirus exposure and HLA in healthy donors. The CDR3 covers 15 residues. Germline CDR1 SEHNR, CDR2 FQNEAQ (reference sequence). V gave up 2 bases and J gave up 5 bases; unmatched junction bases: 8. The PCR was carried out with 60 Vbeta primers and 13 Jbeta primers. Using immunoSEQ multiplex PCR, the repertoire was profiled, and TCRdb retains in-frame clones only, with some absent. This repertoire shows roughly 100,000 clones, around 70% found once; its top ten account for roughly 1.3%. The V gene is TRBV7-9, the J gene TRBJ2-7; 8 nucleotides agree with TRBD2. Sequenced input: PBMCs. This clonotype was obtained from a man aged 35-49 years in good health and CMV-seronegative. Written as DNA, the CDR3 is TGTGCCAGCAGCTTAACGGGGGGGGGCGGCCACGAGCAGTACTTC. It codes for CASSLTGGGGHEQYF.